The 9 T cell receptor beta chains presented below share a single source sample, sequenced in a study of control samples from healthy donors and cancer patients. The assay was immunoSEQ multiplex PCR, and TCRdb's table has in-frame clones only and misses some. This sample has under 150,000 clones, with more than 75% found just once. The specimen was blood. These receptors were taken from a man aged 55 to 70 in good health.

The chain employs TRBV28 and TRBJ1-1, with unresolved D. Germline V CDR1 and CDR2: MDHEN, SYDVKM. The V gene lost 5 bases and the J gene lost 1 base, with 2 bases spanning the gap. This CDR3 has 11 residues. The CDR3 coding sequence is TGTGCCAGCAGTCAGAACACTGAAGCTTTCTTT. It is translated as CASSQNTEAFF.

This clone was seen more than once but under ten times. The chain is built from TRBV6-5 and TRBJ1-5, with D possibly matching TRBD1 (5 bases). V was cut by 10 bases and J by 5 bases, with 21 bases left in between. The CDR3 covers 15 residues. Germline CDR1 reads MNHEY; CDR2 reads SVGAGI. CDR3 residues: CATSRVGDSDQPQHF. For the CDR3, the DNA is TGTGCCACCTCCCGGGTGGGGGACTCCGATCAGCCCCAGCATTTT.

This chain joins TRBV7-9 and TRBJ1-1, with 7 positions matching TRBD1. In germline, CDR1 is SEHNR, CDR2 FQNEAQ (reference sequence). The CDR3 covers 15 residues. J was trimmed by 5 bases and V by 7 bases; bases with no gene match: 13. The chain's CDR3 is CASILRDSPKTEAFF. In nucleotides, the CDR3 is TGTGCCAGCATCCTAAGGGACAGCCCGAAGACTGAAGCTTTCTTT. The entire variable domain, with the rest obtained from reference TRBV7-9 and TRBJ1-1, is as follows: DTGVSQNPRHKITKRGQNVTFRCDPISEHNRLYWYRQTLGQGPEFLTYFQNEAQLEKSRLLSDRFSAERPKGSFSTLEIQRTEQGDSAMYLCASILRDSPKTEAFFGQGTRLTVV.

This clone occurred once. V gene TRBV19 combines with J gene TRBJ1-1, with 11 bases identical to TRBD1. CDR1 is LNHDA and CDR2 is SQIVND in the germline V gene (reference sequence). The CDR3 totals 16 residues. Trimming cost V 4 bases and J 2 bases; bases outside gene matches: 6. The CDR3 loop is CASSTGTGGFNTEAFF. The CDR3 DNA sequence: TGTGCCAGTAGTACCGGGACAGGGGGGTTTAACACTGAAGCTTTCTTT.

As regards this clone: Other DNA sequences in the same sample also yield this CDR3. V is TRBV4-1 and J is TRBJ2-7; 8 bases are shared with TRBD1. J lost 4 bases, V lost 4 bases, and 9 bases had no gene match. CDR1 MGHRA and CDR2 YSYEKL come from the germline V gene. The length of the CDR3 is 15 residues. The CDR3 loop reads CASSRNGQGGYEQYF. The CDR3 nucleotides read TGCGCCAGCAGCCGCAATGGACAGGGTGGGTACGAGCAGTACTTC.

The genes are TRBV5-1 and TRBJ2-3; no reliable D call. Germline-derived CDR1 and CDR2 are SGHRS and YFSETQ. The CDR3 length is 14 residues. V was cut by 2 bases and J by 0 bases, with 7 bases left in between. CDR3 sequence: CASSFSLSTDTQYF. The CDR3 DNA reads as TGCGCCAGCAGCTTCAGCCTAAGCACAGATACGCAGTATTTT.

The rearrangement uses TRBV30 and TRBJ2-3; TRBD1 might be the D (5 bases). There are 15 residues in the CDR3. Germline V CDR1 and CDR2: GTSNPN, SVGIG (reference sequence). V was shortened by 4 bases and J by 2 bases, with 16 bases between the two germline ends. The CDR3 is CAWTRTAGSTDTQYF. For the CDR3, the DNA is TGTGCCTGGACCAGAACGGCAGGGTCCACAGATACGCAGTATTTT. The entire variable domain, with the rest obtained from reference TRBV30 and TRBJ2-3, is as follows: SQTIHQWPATLVQPVGSPLSLECTVEGTSNPNLYWYRQAAGRGLQLLFYSVGIGQISSEVPQNLSASRPQDRQFILSSKKLLLSDSGFYLCAWTRTAGSTDTQYFGPGTRLTVL.

V gene TRBV28 combines with J gene TRBJ1-2; D is undetermined. Per the germline V gene, CDR1 is MDHEN and CDR2 is SYDVKM. The CDR3 is 16 residues long. The V end lost 5 bases, the J end lost 0 bases, and 16 bases lay between the germline ends. CDR3 amino acids: CASSRTDPASNYGYTF. CDR3 DNA sequence: TGTGCCAGCAGTCGTACCGATCCCGCTTCTAACTATGGCTACACCTTC.

V gene TRBV5-1 combines with J gene TRBJ1-6; possibly TRBD1 for D (5 bases). The V gene lost 4 bases and the J gene lost 14 bases, with 19 bases spanning the gap. Germline V lookup: CDR1 SGHRS, CDR2 YFSETQ. This CDR3 is 14 amino acids long. The DNA of the CDR3 is TGCGCCAGCAGCACCGGCTCAGGGAGGATGGCCCTCCACTTT. It is translated as CASSTGSGRMALHF.